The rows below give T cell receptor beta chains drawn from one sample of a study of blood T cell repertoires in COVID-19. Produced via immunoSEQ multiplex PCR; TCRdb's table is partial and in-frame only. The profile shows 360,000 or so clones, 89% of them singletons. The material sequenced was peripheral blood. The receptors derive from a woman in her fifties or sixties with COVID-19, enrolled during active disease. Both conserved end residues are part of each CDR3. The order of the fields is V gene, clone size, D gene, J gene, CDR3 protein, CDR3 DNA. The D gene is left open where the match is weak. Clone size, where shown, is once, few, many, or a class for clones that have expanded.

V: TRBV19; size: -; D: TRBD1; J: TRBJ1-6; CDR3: CASSTEKNRGYSPLHF; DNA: TGTGCCAGTAGTACGGAGAAGAACAGGGGGTATTCACCCCTCCACTTT
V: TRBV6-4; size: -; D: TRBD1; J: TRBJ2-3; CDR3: CASSRDRLPTDTQYF; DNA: TGTGCCAGCTCCCGGGACAGGCTTCCCACAGATACGCAGTATTTT
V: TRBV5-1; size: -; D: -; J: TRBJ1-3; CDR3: CASSPYWTAGNTIYF; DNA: TGCGCCAGCAGCCCTTATTGGACAGCTGGAAACACCATATATTTT
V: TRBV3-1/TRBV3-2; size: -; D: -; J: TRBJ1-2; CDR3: CASSHHSLQGVHGYTF; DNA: TGTGCCAGCAGCCACCACTCATTACAGGGTGTTCATGGCTACACCTTC
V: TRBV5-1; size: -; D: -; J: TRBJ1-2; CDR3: CASSLRQDNGYTF; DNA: TGCGCCAGCAGCTTACGACAGGATAATGGCTACACCTTC
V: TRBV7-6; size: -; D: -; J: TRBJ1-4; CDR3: CASSSQAGGQKLFF; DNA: TGTGCCAGCAGCTCCCAAGCGGGAGGGCAAAAACTGTTTTTT
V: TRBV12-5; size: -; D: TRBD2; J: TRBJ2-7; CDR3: CASGRHGGSEQYF; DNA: TGTGCTAGTGGTCGGCACGGGGGGTCCGAGCAGTACTTC
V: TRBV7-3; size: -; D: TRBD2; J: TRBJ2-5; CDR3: CASSFRAGAKETQYF; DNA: TGTGCCAGCAGCTTTAGAGCGGGGGCTAAAGAGACCCAGTACTTC
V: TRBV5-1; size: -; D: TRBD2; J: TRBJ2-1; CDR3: CASSLIVLAGMNNEQFF; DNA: TGCGCCAGCAGCTTGATCGTTTTAGCGGGGATGAACAATGAGCAGTTCTTC
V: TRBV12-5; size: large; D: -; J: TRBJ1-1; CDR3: CASREGIVSEAFF; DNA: TGTGCTAGTCGGGAAGGGATAGTCTCTGAAGCTTTCTTT
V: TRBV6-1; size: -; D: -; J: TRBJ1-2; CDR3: CASTTVTGGNYGYTF; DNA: TGTGCCAGCACCACAGTAACAGGCGGTAACTATGGCTACACCTTC
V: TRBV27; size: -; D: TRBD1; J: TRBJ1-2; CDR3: CASSLKGTGGSEGTYGYTF; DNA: TGTGCCAGCAGTCTAAAGGGGACAGGGGGCTCGGAGGGGACCTATGGCTACACCTTC
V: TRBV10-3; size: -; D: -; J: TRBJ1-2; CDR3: CATRQDLNYGYTF; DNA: TGTGCCACGCGACAGGATCTTAACTATGGCTACACCTTC
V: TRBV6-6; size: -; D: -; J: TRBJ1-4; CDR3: CASSYSIAVAKLFF; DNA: TGTGCCAGCAGTTACTCGATAGCAGTGGCTAAACTGTTTTTT
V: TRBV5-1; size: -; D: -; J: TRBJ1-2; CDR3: CASSESQGSRDGYTF; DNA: TGCGCCAGCAGCGAATCACAGGGAAGTCGCGATGGCTACACCTTC
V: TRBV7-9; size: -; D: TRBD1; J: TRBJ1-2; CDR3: CASSLEDRAGYGYTF; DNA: TGTGCCAGCAGCTTAGAGGACAGGGCTGGCTATGGCTACACCTTC
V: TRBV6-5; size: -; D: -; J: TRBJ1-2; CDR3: CASSYSFQANYGYTF; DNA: TGTGCCAGCAGTTACTCGTTCCAGGCCAACTATGGCTACACCTTC
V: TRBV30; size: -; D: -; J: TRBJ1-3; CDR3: CAWSPLENTIYF; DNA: TGTGCCTGGAGCCCCCTGGAGAACACCATATATTTT
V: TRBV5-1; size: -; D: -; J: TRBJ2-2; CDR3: CASSLGQSANWELFF; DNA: TGCGCCAGCAGCTTGGGGCAATCCGCCAATTGGGAGCTGTTTTTT
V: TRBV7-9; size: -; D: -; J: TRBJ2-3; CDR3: CASAGYTDTQYF; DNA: TGTGCCAGCGCGGGCTACACAGATACGCAGTATTTT
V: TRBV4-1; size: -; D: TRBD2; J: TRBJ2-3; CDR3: CASSPREVDTQYF; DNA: TGCGCCAGCAGCCCCCGGGAGGTAGATACGCAGTATTTT
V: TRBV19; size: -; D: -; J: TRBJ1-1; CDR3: CASSIGGTSTEAFF; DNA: TGTGCCAGTAGTATTGGGGGGACTTCCACTGAAGCTTTCTTT
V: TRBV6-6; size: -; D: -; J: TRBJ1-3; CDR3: CASSYSGTGNTIYF; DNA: TGTGCCAGCAGTTATTCCGGGACTGGAAACACCATATATTTT
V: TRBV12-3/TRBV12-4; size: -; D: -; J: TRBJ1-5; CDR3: CASSDTFNQPQHF; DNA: TGTGCCAGCAGTGACACCTTCAATCAGCCCCAGCATTTT